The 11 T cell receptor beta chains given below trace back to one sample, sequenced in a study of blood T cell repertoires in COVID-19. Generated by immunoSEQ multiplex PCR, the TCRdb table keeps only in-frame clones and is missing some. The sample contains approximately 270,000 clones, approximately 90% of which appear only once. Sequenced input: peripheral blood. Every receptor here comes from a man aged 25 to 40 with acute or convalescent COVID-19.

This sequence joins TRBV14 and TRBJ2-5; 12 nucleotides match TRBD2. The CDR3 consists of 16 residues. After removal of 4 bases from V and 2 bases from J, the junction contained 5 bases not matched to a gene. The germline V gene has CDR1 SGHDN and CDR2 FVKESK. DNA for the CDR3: TGTGCCAGCAGCCCCGGACTAGCGGGACGGCAAGAGACCCAGTACTTC. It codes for CASSPGLAGRQETQYF.

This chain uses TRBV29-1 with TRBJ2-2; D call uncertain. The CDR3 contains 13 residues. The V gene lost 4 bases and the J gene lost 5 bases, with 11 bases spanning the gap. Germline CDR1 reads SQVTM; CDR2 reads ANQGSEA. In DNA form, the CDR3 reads TGCAGCGTTGGTCGCACCGGTACCGGGGAGCTGTTTTTT. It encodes CSVGRTGTGELFF.

The CDR3 loop reads CASSPRGISGSNIQYF. CDR3 bases: TGTGCCAGCTCACCAAGAGGGATTTCGGGTTCAAACATTCAGTACTTC. The rearrangement joins TRBV18 to TRBJ2-4, with D perhaps matching TRBD2 (5 bases). The length of the CDR3 is 16 residues. V lost 2 bases and J 6 bases, leaving 17 bases between the germline ends. Germline CDR1 is KGHSH and CDR2 is LQKENI.

The CDR3 reads CASSSAGTGGVYGYTF. CDR3 in DNA: TGTGCCAGCAGTTCCGCCGGGACAGGGGGCGTATATGGCTACACCTTC. This rearrangement joins TRBV6-5 to TRBJ1-2; TRBD1 aligns across 12 bases. Germline CDR1 reads MNHEY; CDR2 reads SVGAGI. The CDR3 extends over 16 amino acids. J lost 5 bases, V lost 4 bases, and 8 bases had no gene match.

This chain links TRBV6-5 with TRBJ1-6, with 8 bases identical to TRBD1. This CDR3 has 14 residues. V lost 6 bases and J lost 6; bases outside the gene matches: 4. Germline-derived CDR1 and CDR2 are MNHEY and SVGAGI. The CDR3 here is CASSQGAVNSPLHF. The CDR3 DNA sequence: TGTGCCAGCAGCCAGGGGGCGGTTAATTCACCCCTCCACTTT.

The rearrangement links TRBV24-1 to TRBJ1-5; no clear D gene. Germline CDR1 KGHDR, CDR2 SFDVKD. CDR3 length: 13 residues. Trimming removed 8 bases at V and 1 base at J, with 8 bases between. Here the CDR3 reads CATKGASNQPQHF. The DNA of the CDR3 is TGTGCCACCAAAGGAGCGAGCAATCAGCCCCAGCATTTT.

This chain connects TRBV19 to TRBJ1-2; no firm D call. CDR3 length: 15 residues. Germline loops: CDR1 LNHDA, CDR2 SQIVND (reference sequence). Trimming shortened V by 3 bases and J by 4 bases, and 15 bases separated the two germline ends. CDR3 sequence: CASSIRIDMSYGYTF. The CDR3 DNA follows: TGTGCCAGTAGTATTCGTATAGATATGAGCTATGGCTACACCTTC.

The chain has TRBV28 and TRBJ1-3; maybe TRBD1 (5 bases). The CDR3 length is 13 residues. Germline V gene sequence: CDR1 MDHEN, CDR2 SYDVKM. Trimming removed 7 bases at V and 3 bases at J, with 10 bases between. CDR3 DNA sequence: TGTGCCAGCATGTTAGGGGTTGGAAACACCATATATTTT. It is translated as CASMLGVGNTIYF.

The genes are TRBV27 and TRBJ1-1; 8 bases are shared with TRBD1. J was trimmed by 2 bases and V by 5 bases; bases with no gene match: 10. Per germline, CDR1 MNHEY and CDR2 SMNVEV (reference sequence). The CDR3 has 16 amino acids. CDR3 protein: CASSRNRGAGNTEAFF. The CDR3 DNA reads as TGTGCCAGCAGTAGAAACAGGGGGGCTGGAAACACTGAAGCTTTCTTT.

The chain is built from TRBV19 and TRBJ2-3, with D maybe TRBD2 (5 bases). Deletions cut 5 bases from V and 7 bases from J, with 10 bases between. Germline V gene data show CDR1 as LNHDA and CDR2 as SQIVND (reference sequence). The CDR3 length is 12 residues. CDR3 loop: CASSSREHTQYF. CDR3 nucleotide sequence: TGTGCCAGTAGTTCGAGGGAACATACGCAGTATTTT.

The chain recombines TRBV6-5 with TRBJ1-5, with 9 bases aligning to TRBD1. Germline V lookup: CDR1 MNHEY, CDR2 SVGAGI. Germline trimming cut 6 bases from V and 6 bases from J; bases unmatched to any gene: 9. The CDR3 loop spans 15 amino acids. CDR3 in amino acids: CASRPGQGQFQPQHF. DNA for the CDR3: TGTGCCAGCAGACCCGGACAGGGGCAGTTTCAGCCCCAGCATTTT.